Described below is a single T cell receptor (beta chain) sequence and its context. Its antigen remains undetermined. Base quality data are lacking; no much larger clone is found one base away. TCRbeta CDR3 regions were amplified from genomic DNA by means of the immunoSEQ Assay, a bias-controlled multiplex PCR. Under the source paper's analysis protocol: The number of nucleated cells in each sample was estimated from the amplification of reference gene primers within the assay. To quantify the absolute abundance of each unique TCRbeta CDR3 rearrangement, sequence reads were collapsed and filtered. For each sample, productive Simpson clonality was calculated by taking the square root of Simpson's diversity index across productive rearrangements. TCRdb took this table from immuneACCESS and kept in-frame rearrangements with V and J called. Such tables lack part of the clones; where checked against another copy, unresolved V genes explain under half of the gap, and the rest is unexplained. V, J and clone size reflect that table, while D and trimming were determined from the DNA. The sample table lists about 490,000 clones, 70% to 90% of them with a count of one. In total, the top ten clones hold roughly 3.2% of the sample.

This entry belongs to a study of blood T cell repertoires in COVID-19 (dated by TCRdb to about 2020). A note on the overall study: Collaborator samples came from the United States, Italy and Spain and covered acute and convalescent phases of COVID-19. Deeply sampled blood TCRbeta repertoires from subjects exposed to, actively infected with, or recovered from COVID-19 were included in the dataset. Where available, HLA class I and class II types were obtained from metadata supplied by the sample provider rather than from assay-based typing. The samples were drawn from the first 160 participants of the ongoing ImmuneRACE study and from 1,254 subjects provided by 6 global collaborators. A freely available public database, intended as a resource for researchers studying the immune response to SARS-CoV-2, is where the repertoires were released. The material from the prospective study consisted of cDNA or gDNA derived from T cells, B-cell-depleted T cells, or PBMCs. Sample metadata almost always included a de-identified subject ID, COVID-19 status, age in years and sex. The study at large found these results: The quantity of clinical and demographic metadata differed by source and by participant and was supplied without curation.

From a lookup of the germline V gene, CDR1 and CDR2 are MNHNS and SASEGT. The CDR3 runs 18 residues from the cysteine to the phenylalanine. Only the CDR3 portion is preserved as DNA: 54 bases, with reading frame beginning at the first base. The trim is 2 bases for V and 2 bases for J, with a gap of 19 bases between the germline ends. Whole blood was collected in K2EDTA tubes by collaborating institutions according to the institutions' own protocols. Collaborator samples were shipped for TCRbeta analysis as frozen whole blood, isolated PBMCs, or DNA extracted from either sample type. The sample was peripheral blood. The sequence joins TRBV6-1 to TRBJ1-5, and TRBD1 may be the D gene, going by 5 matching bases. This sequence originates from a human donor in a cohort sampled during active COVID-19. This receptor carries the CDR3 CASSEMSLSRAGNQPQHF. Here is the DNA: TGTGCCAGCAGTGAAATGAGTCTCAGCAGGGCCGGCAATCAGCCCCAGCATTTT.